Following are 30 T cell receptor beta chains from one sample sequenced in a study of Tregs in tolerant kidney transplant recipients. The method was immunoSEQ multiplex PCR; TCRdb's version includes in-frame clones alone and lacks a portion of them. The sample includes 31,000 or so clones. Sequenced here: CD8+ T cells from blood, sampled before the transplant. The receptors were sampled from a human donor who received a combined kidney and bone marrow transplant.

For this clone: The CDR3 extends 3 residues past the end of the read, so its final part is completed from the germline J gene. The chain employs TRBV19 and TRBJ2-1; no clear D gene. This CDR3 region has 13 residues. V lost 5 bases and J lost 0, with 5 bases in between. CDR1 LNHDA and CDR2 SQIVND come from the germline V gene (reference sequence). The covered CDR3 bases are TGTGCCAGTAGTCTCGTCTCCTACAATGAG. This sequence encodes CASSLVSYNE. The entire CDR3 protein reads CASSLVSYNEQFF. Looking up the rest from reference TRBV19 and TRBJ2-1 gives the full variable domain: DGGITQSPKYLFRKEGQNVTLSCEQNLNHDAMYWYRQDPGQGLRLIYYSQIVNDFQKGDIAEGYSVSREKKESFPLTVTSAQKNPTAFYLCASSLVSYNEQFFGPGTRLTVL.

About this clone: The read halts 3 residues ahead of the CDR3 end, with the missing end drawn from the germline J gene. The genes are TRBV29-1 and TRBJ2-7, with TRBD1 as a possible D gene (6 bases). The CDR3 covers 12 residues. Germline CDR1 SQVTM, CDR2 ANQGSEA. V gave up 2 bases and J gave up 5 bases, with 10 bases separating them. The DNA read from the CDR3 is TGCAGCGTTGAATGGGGACAAGACGAG. This gives the protein CSVEWGQDE. The CDR3 in its entirety is CSVEWGQDEQYF.

Comments on this clone: The read comes to an end 3 residues before the CDR3 does, leaving the germline J gene to fill in the end. This chain connects TRBV5-1 to TRBJ2-3; 8 bases map to TRBD2. CDR1 SGHRS and CDR2 YFSETQ come from the germline V gene. The CDR3 sequence is 14 residues long. V was clipped by 4 bases and J by 1 base; unmatched bases: 2. The CDR3 sequence: CASSPLAGTDTQYF. CDR3 DNA, as far as it was read: TGCGCCAGCAGCCCACTAGCGGGCACAGATACG.

Details on this clone: The DNA ends 3 residues before the CDR3 does, and the rest of the CDR3 is filled in from the germline J gene. This chain uses TRBV6-1 with TRBJ2-7; D may be TRBD1 (5 bases). CDR1 and CDR2 from the germline V gene are MNHNS and SASEGT. The CDR3 has 16 amino acids. The V gene lost 2 bases and the J gene lost 1 base, with 15 bases spanning the gap. The CDR3 here is CASSEYSSDTSYEQYF. CDR3 DNA, as far as it was read: TGTGCCAGCAGTGAATATAGTTCGGACACGTCCTACGAG.

Turning to this clone: The CDR3 end falls 3 residues outside the read, so it is completed with the germline J gene. V is TRBV19 and J is TRBJ2-1, with TRBD2 matching 7 bases. V dropped 1 base and J dropped 6; count of bases not matched to a gene: 15. In germline, CDR1 is LNHDA, CDR2 SQIVND (reference sequence). CDR3 length: 18 amino acids. CDR3 sequence: CASSIVGGGESFLNEQFF. The part of the CDR3 DNA that was read is TGTGCCAGTAGTATAGTCGGGGGAGGGGAGAGTTTCCTCAATGAG.

About this clone itself: The read ends 3 residues early relative to the CDR3; the germline J gene fills the gap. This chain connects TRBV19 to TRBJ2-7; 10 bases align to TRBD1. Looked up from germline, CDR1 is LNHDA and CDR2 is SQIVND (reference sequence). Trimming at V came to 4 bases and at J to 5 bases, leaving 11 bases not matched to a gene. This CDR3 is built from 16 residues. The DNA read from the CDR3 is TGTGCCAGTAGTAAGACTGCCGGGACAGGGGCCAACGAG. This sequence encodes CASSKTAGTGANE. The CDR3 as a whole reads CASSKTAGTGANEQYF.

Worth noting for this clone: The read falls 3 residues short of the CDR3 end, and the missing part is taken from the germline J gene. The chain links TRBV2 to TRBJ2-1, with 11 positions matching TRBD2. This CDR3 spans 14 amino acids. CDR1 SNHLY and CDR2 FYNNEI come from the germline V gene. V was clipped by 6 bases and J by 3 bases; unmatched bases: 1. CDR3 DNA (partial): TGTGCCAGCAGGGGACTAGCGGACTACAATGAG. It translates to CASRGLADYNE. The complete CDR3 protein is CASRGLADYNEQFF.

A word on this clone: The read terminates 3 residues before the CDR3 end, so the remaining end is supplied by the germline J gene. This chain joins TRBV6-2 or TRBV6-3 and TRBJ2-3; D is possibly TRBD1 (6 bases). Germline V gene data show CDR1 as MNHEY and CDR2 as SVGEGT. The CDR3 is made up of 14 amino acids. V was shortened by 6 bases and J by 4 bases, with 14 bases between the two germline ends. The CDR3 protein is CASRISGDPDTQYF. The CDR3 DNA, read in part, is TGTGCCAGCAGGATATCAGGGGACCCAGATACG.

Concerning this clone itself: Coverage ceases 3 residues before the CDR3 finishes, and the germline J gene fills in the end. The chain has TRBV11-2 and TRBJ2-1; D is possibly TRBD1 (6 bases). CDR1 and CDR2 from the germline V gene are SGHAT and FQNNGV. The CDR3 is made up of 14 amino acids. Trimming left V 4 bases short and J 5 bases short, with 12 bases between. The covered CDR3 bases are TGTGCCAGCAGCTCACCGGACAGTCACAATGAG. Protein sequence: CASSSPDSHNE. The full CDR3 protein is CASSSPDSHNEQFF.

Regarding this clone: Coverage ceases 3 residues before the CDR3 finishes, and the germline J gene fills in the end. The chain is built from TRBV5-1 and TRBJ1-2; unclear D gene. CDR1 and CDR2 (germline): SGHRS, YFSETQ. The V end lost 2 bases, the J end lost 3 bases, and 35 bases lay between the germline ends. CDR3 size: 22 residues. The CDR3 loop is CASSLVPGATSRLIETYYGYTF. CDR3 DNA (partial): TGCGCCAGCAGCTTAGTGCCGGGTGCGACGTCGCGACTGATCGAAACTTACTATGGC.

Comments on this clone: The CDR3 extends 3 residues past the end of the read, so its final part is completed from the germline J gene. V usage is TRBV5-6 and J usage is TRBJ2-7, with a tentative D call TRBD1 (6 bases). This CDR3 region has 15 residues. Germline loops: CDR1 SGHDT, CDR2 YYEEEE. Trimming cost V 3 bases and J 2 bases, with 15 bases left between them. The sequenced part of the CDR3 DNA is TGTGCCAGCAGCTGGGGGACACCATCTACCTACGAG. Residues: CASSWGTPSTYE. Given in full, the CDR3 is CASSWGTPSTYEQYF.

About this clone: The read is 3 residues too short to cover the CDR3 end, so that end is filled in from the germline J gene. The genes are TRBV5-1 and TRBJ2-7; D ambiguous. The CDR3 has 16 residues. V was pared by 4 bases and J by 0 bases, with 17 bases between. The germline gives CDR1 SGHRS, CDR2 YFSETQ. CDR3 residues: CASSQTAVVLSYEQYF. Partial CDR3 DNA: TGCGCCAGCAGCCAAACAGCTGTGGTCCTCTCCTACGAG.

A word on this clone: Sequencing ends 3 residues short of the CDR3 end; the germline J gene provides the rest. The genes are TRBV4-1 and TRBJ2-3; D might be TRBD1 (6 bases). Per germline, CDR1 MGHRA and CDR2 YSYEKL. Trimming cost V 2 bases and J 0 bases, with 15 bases left between them. The CDR3 totals 17 residues. The CDR3 is CASSQRTGPASTDTQYF. The part of the CDR3 DNA that was read is TGCGCCAGCAGCCAACGCACAGGGCCGGCTAGCACAGATACG.

Partial CDR3 DNA: TGTGCCAGCAGCTTGGGGGCG. Protein product: CASSLGA. The whole CDR3 sequence is CASSLGAAFF. V gene TRBV7-9 combines with J gene TRBJ1-1; tentatively, D is TRBD1 (6 bases). The sequenced fragment ends 3 residues before the CDR3 boundary, so the rest is inferred from the germline J gene. From germline, CDR1 is SEHNR and CDR2 FQNEAQ (reference sequence). The length of the CDR3 is 10 residues.

The chain's CDR3 is CSASPQLATAYEQYF. Incomplete CDR3 DNA: TGCAGTGCTAGCCCCCAACTAGCGACCGCCTACGAG. V is TRBV20-1 and J is TRBJ2-7, with TRBD2 matching over 7 bases. The CDR3 end falls 3 residues outside the read, so it is completed with the germline J gene. V dropped 3 bases and J dropped 2; count of bases not matched to a gene: 10. Per the germline V gene, CDR1 is DFQATT and CDR2 is SNEGSKA (reference sequence). The CDR3 runs 15 residues.

A note on this clone: The read gets to within 3 residues of the CDR3 end, and the germline J gene fills in the rest. The chain employs TRBV20-1 and TRBJ2-7; maybe TRBD1 (6 bases). Deletions cut 0 bases from V and 3 bases from J, with 12 bases between. The CDR3 spans 14 residues. From germline, CDR1 is DFQATT and CDR2 SNEGSKA (reference sequence). The part of the CDR3 DNA that was read is TGCAGTGCTAGAGATGGGGGCAGGGGCTACGAG. Encoded protein: CSARDGGRGYE. The CDR3 as a whole reads CSARDGGRGYEQYF.

In the case of this clone: The read finishes 3 residues shy of the CDR3 end, and the germline J gene is used to complete it. The chain couples TRBV7-8 to TRBJ1-5, with D hard to call. This CDR3 is built from 15 residues. Trimming left V 5 bases short and J 3 bases short, with 14 bases between. CDR1 and CDR2 from the germline V gene are SGHVS and FQNEAQ. The CDR3 loop reads CASSPTTDSNQPQHF. The sequenced CDR3 bases are TGTGCCAGCAGCCCCACGACCGACTCCAATCAGCCC.

Turning to this clone: With the read ending 3 residues before the CDR3 end, the germline J gene is used to fill in that end. The rearrangement joins TRBV20-1 to TRBJ2-3; 10 bases match TRBD2. The V gene end was trimmed by 6 bases and the J gene end by 3 bases; junction bases not matched to a gene: 21. Germline V gene sequence: CDR1 DFQATT, CDR2 SNEGSKA (reference sequence). This CDR3 region has 19 residues. CDR3 loop: CSARTSPSGRAFGTDTQYF. CDR3 bases read: TGCAGTGCCCGCACAAGTCCCAGCGGGAGGGCCTTCGGGACAGATACG.

In regard to this clone: The observed sequence ends 3 residues before the CDR3 terminus, with the missing tail filled in from the germline J gene. The chain links TRBV7-9 to TRBJ2-3; D is unclear. The CDR3 contains 13 residues. V lost 5 bases to trimming and J lost 6 bases, with 12 bases between them. Germline V gene data show CDR1 as SEHNR and CDR2 as FQNEAQ (reference sequence). CDR3: CASSPSVRDTQYF. The sequenced part of the CDR3 DNA is TGTGCCAGCAGCCCCTCGGTGCGGGATACG.

Details on this clone: The read comes to an end 3 residues before the CDR3 does, leaving the germline J gene to fill in the end. The V call is TRBV12-5, the J call TRBJ1-4, with D tentatively TRBD1 (6 bases). The CDR3 is 14 amino acids. Trimming removed 5 bases from V and 2 bases from J, with 9 bases in between. Germline loops: CDR1 LGHNT, CDR2 FRNRAP. Here the CDR3 reads CASGPQGTNEKLFF. The CDR3 bases that were read are TGTGCTAGTGGTCCCCAGGGGACTAATGAAAAA.

As for this clone: Read sequence stops 3 residues before the CDR3 end, and the germline J gene provides the missing end. The J gene is TRBJ2-7, the V gene TRBV20-1; tentatively, D is TRBD2 (6 bases). V lost 7 bases and J lost 2, with 12 bases in between. The CDR3 runs to 12 residues. Germline CDR1 is DFQATT and CDR2 is SNEGSKA (reference sequence). The CDR3 sequence is CSVRDLTYEQYF. Partial CDR3 DNA: TGCAGTGTCCGGGACTTAACCTACGAG.

As to this clone: The CDR3 end falls 3 residues outside the read, so it is completed with the germline J gene. V and J are TRBV28 and TRBJ2-1; 7 bases match TRBD2. J was trimmed by 4 bases and V by 3 bases; bases with no gene match: 9. The CDR3 extends over 16 amino acids. Germline V lookup: CDR1 MDHEN, CDR2 SYDVKM. The sequenced part of the CDR3 DNA is TGTGCCAGCAGTTTCTTGGGGGGGAGCAAGTACAATGAG. Amino acid sequence: CASSFLGGSKYNE. From start to end, the CDR3 is CASSFLGGSKYNEQFF.

With regard to this clone: From the germline J gene comes the end of the CDR3, since the read stops 3 residues before it. The chain employs TRBV7-9 and TRBJ2-5; TRBD1 aligns across 8 bases. The CDR3 runs 14 residues. Trimming removed 7 bases from V and 3 bases from J; junction bases left unmatched: 7. From germline, CDR1 is SEHNR and CDR2 FQNEAQ (reference sequence). CDR3 DNA (partial): TGTGCCAGCAAGCAGACAGGGGCAAAAGAGACC. The encoded protein is CASKQTGAKET. The CDR3, in full, reads CASKQTGAKETQYF. Together with reference TRBV7-9 and TRBJ2-5, the CDR3 gives the full variable domain: DTGVSQNPRHKITKRGQNVTFRCDPISEHNRLYWYRQTLGQGPEFLTYFQNEAQLEKSRLLSDRFSAERPKGSFSTLEIQRTEQGDSAMYLCASKQTGAKETQYFGPGTRLLVL.

On this clone itself: The read ends 3 residues before the CDR3 terminus; that terminus is restored from the germline J gene. The chain employs TRBV29-1 and TRBJ1-2; D gene ambiguous. Between the trimmed V and J ends, which lost 7 bases and 5 bases, there was a span of 17 bases. This CDR3 region has 13 residues. Germline V gives CDR1 SQVTM, CDR2 ANQGSEA. CDR3 DNA, as far as it was read: TGCAGCGCGTTGGCCCCAACAAATTATGGC. Protein product: CSALAPTNYG. Given in full, the CDR3 is CSALAPTNYGYTF.

About this clone itself: The CDR3 extends 3 residues past the end of the read, so its final part is completed from the germline J gene. The chain couples TRBV30 to TRBJ2-1; D is ambiguous. The germline V gene encodes CDR1 GTSNPN and CDR2 SVGIG (reference sequence). This CDR3 comprises 10 residues. Between the trimmed V and J ends, which lost 8 bases and 6 bases, there was a span of 8 bases. The covered CDR3 bases are TGTGCCCTAAATTCCAATGAG. It encodes CALNSNE. The whole CDR3 reads CALNSNEQFF.

In regard to this clone: The read gets to within 3 residues of the CDR3 end, and the germline J gene fills in the rest. This chain connects TRBV30 to TRBJ1-2; 10 nucleotides line up with TRBD1. The J segment lost 4 bases and the V segment lost 5 bases, leaving 4 bases of the junction unmatched. The CDR3 runs 13 residues. The germline V gene encodes CDR1 GTSNPN and CDR2 SVGIG (reference sequence). Incomplete CDR3 DNA: TGTGCCTGGGGGACAGGGGTTGGCTATGGC. It encodes CAWGTGVGYG. The whole CDR3 region reads CAWGTGVGYGYTF.

To note about this clone: The read gets to within 3 residues of the CDR3 end, and the germline J gene fills in the rest. This chain links TRBV5-1 with TRBJ2-3; 10 bases align to TRBD1. The CDR3 has 18 amino acids. With V trimmed by 4 bases and J by 1 base, 12 bases remained unmatched. Germline lookup yields CDR1 SGHRS and CDR2 YFSETQ. CDR3: CASSPGTGESYGTDTQYF. The part of the CDR3 DNA that was read is TGCGCCAGCAGCCCCGGGACAGGGGAATCGTACGGCACAGATACG.

Concerning this clone: The CDR3 end is not reached by the read, which stops 3 residues before it; the germline J gene fills it in. The rearrangement joins TRBV5-1 to TRBJ2-2, with no clear D. Germline-derived CDR1 and CDR2 are SGHRS and YFSETQ. V gave up 0 bases and J gave up 1 base, with 7 bases separating them. CDR3 length: 15 residues. CDR3 bases read: TGCGCCAGCAGCTTGGGGGCCCTGAACACCGGGGAG. This translates into CASSLGALNTGE. From start to end, the CDR3 is CASSLGALNTGELFF.

A remark on this clone: The sequence runs out 3 residues before the end of the CDR3; the remainder is reconstructed from the germline J gene. The rearrangement joins TRBV19 to TRBJ1-5; TRBD1 matches at 7 bases. Germline CDR1 is LNHDA and CDR2 is SQIVND (reference sequence). The CDR3 covers 15 residues. V gave up 7 bases and J gave up 5 bases; unmatched junction bases: 11. Incomplete CDR3 DNA: TGTGCCAGTAAACCAGGGACAGTCTGGGATCAGCCC. It specifies CASKPGTVWDQP. The complete CDR3 reads CASKPGTVWDQPQHF.

As regards this clone: The missing CDR3 end, 3 residues past where the read stops, is filled in from the germline J gene. The chain has TRBV30 and TRBJ2-7, with D possibly TRBD1 on 7 matching bases. There are 14 residues in the CDR3. The germline V gene has CDR1 GTSNPN and CDR2 SVGIG (reference sequence). The CDR3 sequence is CAKSGGTVGYEQYF. CDR3 bases read: TGTGCGAAGTCCGGCGGGACAGTCGGCTACGAG.